This entry is about one T cell receptor beta chain. The sample comes from a study of blood T cell repertoires in COVID-19. The overall study: Samples representing acute and convalescent COVID-19 were sourced from the United States, Italy and Spain. T cells, B-cell-depleted T cells, or PBMCs provided the cDNA or gDNA that served as material.

Germline loops: CDR1 SGHAT, CDR2 FQNNGV. This CDR3 region has 14 residues. V was shortened by 5 bases and J by 1 base, with 9 bases between the two germline ends. Participants reported their clinical history, and cohort assignment relied on those reports. A case of COVID-19 had been met by exposed participants within 2 weeks before study entry. Libraries were prepared by immunoSEQ multiplex PCR; TCRdb keeps only in-frame clonotypes and omits some of them. In the table there are around 240,000 clones, 90% of which are singletons. The V call is TRBV11-2, the J call TRBJ1-3; D gene ambiguous. The TCR sequence derives from a man aged 45-60 years who had been exposed to COVID-19. The specimen sequenced was PBMCs or T cells enriched from blood (not recorded which). In DNA, the CDR3 is TGTGCCAGCAGCCCTCAGGTTTCTGGAAACACCATATATTTT. As protein: CASSPQVSGNTIYF.